The subject of this entry is one TCR beta chain. Its antigen is still unknown. Method: immunoSEQ multiplex PCR; TCRdb's copy keeps in-frame clones and lacks some. The data contain some 110,000 clones, 75% to 95% of them seen just once; the ten biggest clones take up about 0.18%. These data come from a study of graft-versus-host responses after intestinal transplantation. Study details: The whole recipient group had anti-thymocyte globulin induction followed by tacrolimus and steroids for 2 to 3 years.

V shed 0 bases and J shed 6 bases, with 15 bases lying between them. The germline CDR1 and CDR2 sequences are SGHDN and FVKESK. The CDR3 loop spans 15 amino acids. The input for sequencing was unstimulated CD4+ T cells sorted from spleen or lymph node cells, taken before intestinal transplant. The TCR comes from a human donor who received an intestinal transplant. The chain couples TRBV14 to TRBJ2-7; D ambiguous. The CDR3 region is CASSQDEASELEQYF. The CDR3 nucleotides are TGTGCCAGCAGCCAAGATGAGGCCAGTGAGCTCGAGCAGTACTTC.